This T cell receptor (beta chain) came from a study of cytomegalovirus exposure and HLA in healthy donors. General study results and limits: When a later analysis compared HLA-associated TCR beta chains with equally common others, the HLA-associated chains turned out to be more clonally expanded and to have lower generation probabilities. Some V segments could not be told apart, so they were left out, TRBV6-2 and TRBV6-3 among them. Previous analysis showed most TCR beta V segments were productive about 87% or about 30% of the time. In a later analysis, at a false discovery rate of 0.05, 16,951 TCR beta sequences matched HLA alleles.

Comment on this clone: As yet, its antigen is unknown.

The PCR was carried out with 60 Vbeta primers and 13 Jbeta primers. TCRdb's table, derived via immunoSEQ multiplex PCR, lists solely in-frame clones and lacks some. The table lists around 180,000 clones, more than 70% of them singletons, with about 1.6% in the top ten. Germline loops: CDR1 SGHRS, CDR2 YFSETQ. Germline trimming cut 7 bases from V and 3 bases from J; bases unmatched to any gene: 7. The CDR3 covers 15 residues. The sequence was obtained from a girl aged 5-17 years in good health and CMV-seronegative. The chain recombines TRBV5-1 with TRBJ2-3; 11 bases line up with TRBD1. Sequences were obtained from PBMCs. CDR3 coding DNA: TGCGCCAGCGGATCCGGGACAGGGGGGACAGATACGCAGTATTTT. Encoded protein: CASGSGTGGTDTQYF.